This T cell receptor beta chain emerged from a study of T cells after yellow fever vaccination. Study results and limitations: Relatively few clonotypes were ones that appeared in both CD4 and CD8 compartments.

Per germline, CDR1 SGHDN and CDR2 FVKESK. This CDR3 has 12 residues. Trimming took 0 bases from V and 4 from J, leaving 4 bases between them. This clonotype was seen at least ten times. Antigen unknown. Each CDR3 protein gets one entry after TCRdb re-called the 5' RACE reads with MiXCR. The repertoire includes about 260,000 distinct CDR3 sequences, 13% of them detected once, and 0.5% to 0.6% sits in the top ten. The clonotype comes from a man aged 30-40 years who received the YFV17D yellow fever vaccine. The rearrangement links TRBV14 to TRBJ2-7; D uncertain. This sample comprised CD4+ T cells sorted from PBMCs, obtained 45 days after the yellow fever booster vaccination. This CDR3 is CASSQERYEQYF. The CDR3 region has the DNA TGTGCCAGCAGCCAAGAAAGGTACGAGCAGTACTTC.